Listed here are 31 T cell receptor beta chains from one sample, sequenced in a study of post-analysis software for immune sequencing data (dated by TCRdb to about 2015). Findings and caveats that apply to the study as a whole: Patients showed significantly higher frequencies than controls for five TRBV segments, among them TRBV5-6, TRBV5-1 and TRBV20-1.

For these TCRs, the target antigens are not known. Library construction relied on PCR. Sequencing was carried out with an Illumina HiSeq 2500. Unique molecular identifiers were incorporated into TCR beta cDNA libraries to reduce PCR and sequencing biases. Using fastp at Q25 and MiXCR, TCRdb reprocessed the public reads and kept productive beta chains. Rows are unified per CDR3 protein, each entry keeping the most common DNA and genes. The sample contains under 200,000 distinct CDR3 sequences, approximately 29% of them found a single time. The top ten hold 3.4% of the sample. The specimen sequenced was blood. All receptors derive from a girl aged 2-17 years with multiple sclerosis.

Remarks on this clonotype: This may be a read error: a much more frequent sequence differs by one nucleotide. The chain joins TRBV12-3 or TRBV12-4 to TRBJ2-7; D is undetermined. The V end lost 6 bases, the J end lost 6 bases, and 18 bases lay between the germline ends. The length of the CDR3 is 14 residues. Here the CDR3 DNA reads TGTGCCAGCAGCCATCTCACTCATCGCAGCGAGCAGTACTTC. It codes for CASSHLTHRSEQYF.

Concerning this clonotype itself: A much larger clone lies one base from this, so it may be a read error. V usage is TRBV7-2 and J usage is TRBJ2-3; D unresolved. Trimming cost V 4 bases and J 5 bases, with 7 bases left between them. From germline, CDR1 is SGHTA and CDR2 FQGNSA. The CDR3 extends over 12 amino acids. CDR3 in amino acids: CASSSLRDTQYF. DNA of the CDR3: TGTGCCAGCAGCTCCCTGAGAGATACGCAGTATTTT. Filled out from reference TRBV7-2 and TRBJ2-3, the complete variable domain reads GAGVSQSPSNKVTEKGKDVELRCDPISGHTALYWYRQSLGQGLEFLIYFQGNSAPDKSGLPSDRFSAERTGGSVSTLTIQRTQQEDSAVYLCASSSLRDTQYFGPGTRLTVL.

About this clonotype itself: This clone may be a read error of a much larger clone one base away. The chain links TRBV15 to TRBJ2-1; a weak D match, TRBD1 (6 bases). This CDR3 has 14 residues. Trimming took 1 base from V and 10 from J, leaving 14 bases between them. Looked up from germline, CDR1 is LNHNV and CDR2 is YYDKDF (reference sequence). CDR3 amino acids: CATSRGGRGYEQFF. The CDR3, as DNA: TGTGCCACCAGCAGAGGTGGCAGGGGATACGAGCAGTTCTTC.

This clonotype was found a few times. The V gene is TRBV7-2, the J gene TRBJ1-5; 9 bases fit TRBD1. V was pared by 5 bases and J by 2 bases, with 4 bases of the junction left unmatched. Germline V gene data show CDR1 as SGHTA and CDR2 as FQGNSA. The CDR3 runs to 15 residues. CDR3 protein: CASSRRTGGNQPQHF. CDR3 coding DNA: TGTGCCAGCAGCCGCCGGACAGGGGGCAATCAGCCCCAGCATTTT. The full variable domain, in which reference TRBV7-2 and TRBJ1-5 provide the parts outside the CDR3, is GAGVSQSPSNKVTEKGKDVELRCDPISGHTALYWYRQSLGQGLEFLIYFQGNSAPDKSGLPSDRFSAERTGGSVSTLTIQRTQQEDSAVYLCASSRRTGGNQPQHFGDGTRLSIL.

This clonotype was recorded a few times. The genes are TRBV5-1 and TRBJ2-7, with D maybe TRBD2 (6 bases). The CDR3 totals 19 residues. V dropped 7 bases and J dropped 0 bases, with 29 bases sitting between them. From germline, CDR1 is SGHRS and CDR2 YFSETQ. CDR3 protein: CASYAGKDGGKISSYEQYF. The CDR3 DNA sequence: TGCGCCAGCTATGCCGGCAAGGACGGGGGAAAGATAAGCTCCTACGAGCAGTACTTC.

For this clonotype: This clone may be a read error of a much larger clone one base away. The chain employs TRBV7-2 and TRBJ2-1; D is possibly TRBD2 (5 bases). The germline V gene encodes CDR1 SGHTA and CDR2 FQGNSA. Trimming took 5 bases from V and 6 from J, leaving 14 bases between them. CDR3 length equals 14 residues. The CDR3 bases are TGTGCCAGCAGCGAACGGAACGGAGGCAATGAGCAGTTCTTC. It specifies CASSERNGGNEQFF.

In regard to this clonotype: This may come from a read error, since a much larger clone is one base off. The chain joins TRBV2 to TRBJ2-7; TRBD1 is a possible D gene (6 bases). V was cut by 4 bases and J by 9 bases, with 22 bases left in between. Looked up from germline, CDR1 is SNHLY and CDR2 is FYNNEI. The CDR3 loop spans 15 amino acids. The CDR3 DNA reads TGTGCCAGCAGTGTACAAGGGGGATTATACGCTGTGCAGTACTTC. It specifies CASSVQGGLYAVQYF.

In its sample, this clonotype was seen many times. The chain carries TRBV20-1 and TRBJ2-1; 10 bases fit TRBD2. Germline V lookup: CDR1 DFQATT, CDR2 SNEGSKA (reference sequence). The CDR3 runs 16 residues. Losses at the gene ends were 1 base for V and 4 bases for J; bases not matched to a gene: 7. The chain's CDR3 is CSARVGTSVRYNEQFF. Written as DNA, the CDR3 is TGCAGTGCTAGAGTAGGGACTAGCGTGAGATACAATGAGCAGTTCTTC.

Points on this clonotype: One end of the junction is discordant with germline, which a read error may explain. The gene calls are TRBV20-1 and TRBJ2-3, with 8 nucleotides matching TRBD1. Germline V gene sequence: CDR1 DFQATT, CDR2 SNEGSKA (reference sequence). CDR3 length: 16 residues. CDR3 region: CSARDPYRGGTDTQYF. The CDR3 DNA reads as TGCAGTGCCAGAGATCCGTACAGGGGGGGCACAGATACGCAGTATTTT.

V is TRBV11-2 and J is TRBJ2-7; no clear D gene. V was cut by 5 bases and J by 1 base, with 9 bases left in between. Looked up from germline, CDR1 is SGHAT and CDR2 is FQNNGV. CDR3 length: 13 amino acids. CDR3: CASSPVWSYEQYF. The CDR3 DNA sequence: TGTGCCAGCAGCCCAGTTTGGTCCTACGAGCAGTACTTC.

This chain joins TRBV6-6 and TRBJ2-1, with a tentative D call TRBD2 (5 bases). The J call is doubtful: the DNA matches TRBJ2-7 better. CDR1 and CDR2 from the germline V gene are MNHNY and SVGAGI (reference sequence). The CDR3 spans 13 residues. CDR3 sequence (DNA): TGTGCCAGCTCTGCGGGCAACTACAATGAGCAGTACTTC. Translating it yields CASSAGNYNEQYF.

This clonotype was counted ten times or more. The V and J genes are TRBV6-5 and TRBJ2-1; 7 positions match TRBD2. Trimming took 8 bases from V and 2 from J; bases not matched to a gene: 9. Germline CDR1 and CDR2: MNHEY and SVGAGI. This CDR3 contains 15 residues. The CDR3 bases are TGTGCCAGCTCTCCAGACGGGGGGACCTACAATGAGCAGTTCTTC. Its protein is CASSPDGGTYNEQFF.

The rearrangement uses TRBV2 and TRBJ1-5; D might be TRBD1 (6 bases). This CDR3 has 16 amino acids. Germline values: CDR1 SNHLY, CDR2 FYNNEI. The germline V and J ends were trimmed by 6 bases and 7 bases, with 22 bases remaining between them. The CDR3 DNA reads as TGTGCCAGCAGGGACGGACCGGGGGGCAGTAGGCAGCCCCAGCATTTT. Translating it yields CASRDGPGGSRQPQHF.

The chain combines TRBV6-1 with TRBJ2-7, with D uncertain. Trimming cost V 9 bases and J 0 bases, with 6 bases left between them. The CDR3 is 11 amino acids. CDR1 is MNHNS and CDR2 is SASEGT in the germline V gene. The CDR3 here is CASRRSYEQYF. CDR3 bases: TGTGCCAGTCGGCGCTCCTACGAGCAGTACTTC.

Comment on this clonotype: This may be a read error, as it is one base from a much larger clone. This sequence joins TRBV5-1 and TRBJ1-2; possibly TRBD1 for D (6 bases). This CDR3 contains 15 residues. Trimming cost V 0 bases and J 8 bases, with 17 bases left between them. Germline lookup yields CDR1 SGHRS and CDR2 YFSETQ. This CDR3 reads CASSLVVGAWDGYTF. The CDR3 bases are TGCGCCAGCAGCTTGGTGGTGGGGGCCTGGGACGGCTACACCTTC.

This clonotype was seen only once. The chain employs TRBV20-1 and TRBJ2-1; 8 bases agree with TRBD2. Germline CDR1 is DFQATT and CDR2 is SNEGSKA (reference sequence). The CDR3 is made up of 14 amino acids. Losses at the gene ends were 4 bases for V and 9 bases for J; bases not matched to a gene: 11. The CDR3 coding sequence is TGCAGTGCTAACGGTGGCGGGAGGCGAAGTGAGCAGTTCTTC. Translation gives CSANGGGRRSEQFF.

The sample holds a few counts of this clonotype. The rearrangement links TRBV20-1 to TRBJ1-1, with D unclear. The CDR3 is made up of 14 amino acids. Germline V gives CDR1 DFQATT, CDR2 SNEGSKA (reference sequence). The germline V and J ends were trimmed by 0 bases and 5 bases, with 13 bases remaining between them. The CDR3 protein is CSARDRVRETEAFF. The CDR3 nucleotides are TGCAGTGCTAGAGATCGGGTAAGAGAAACTGAAGCTTTCTTT.

This clonotype showed up just once. In DNA, the CDR3 is TGTGCCAGCTCACCACCTCCCACCAACTATGGCTACACCTTC. Encoded protein: CASSPPPTNYGYTF. The chain employs TRBV18 and TRBJ1-2; D not resolved. The V gene lost 0 bases and the J gene lost 2 bases, with 7 bases spanning the gap. Germline V CDR1 and CDR2: KGHSH, LQKENI. The CDR3 is made up of 14 amino acids.

There are many counts of this clonotype. This chain joins TRBV6-6 and TRBJ2-1, with no clear D. The germline CDR1 and CDR2 sequences are MNHNY and SVGAGI (reference sequence). Trimming took 2 bases from V and 8 from J, leaving 4 bases between them. There are 11 residues in the CDR3. The CDR3 DNA reads as TGTGCCAGCAGTTACGGTGATGAGCAGTTCTTC. Its translation is CASSYGDEQFF.

This clonotype was observed many times. V gene TRBV10-3 combines with J gene TRBJ2-1; 10 bases line up with TRBD1. V lost 8 bases, J lost 6 bases, and 4 bases stayed unmatched. The CDR3 is 13 amino acids. CDR1 and CDR2 from the germline V gene are ENHRY and SYGVKD. The CDR3 is CAIGGTGANEQFF. The CDR3 region has the DNA TGTGCCATCGGGGGGACAGGGGCCAATGAGCAGTTCTTC.

The rearrangement links TRBV6-1 to TRBJ1-5, with D perhaps TRBD1 (6 bases). CDR1 and CDR2 (germline): MNHNS, SASEGT. The CDR3 has 16 residues. V was pared by 6 bases and J by 6 bases, with 21 bases between. The CDR3 spells CASSTILGQGGQPQHF. Here the CDR3 DNA reads TGTGCCAGCAGCACAATATTAGGACAAGGGGGTCAGCCCCAGCATTTT.

The gene calls are TRBV25-1 and TRBJ2-7; TRBD1 agrees at 7 bases. Germline CDR1 reads MGHDK; CDR2 reads SYGVNS. The CDR3 has 13 amino acids. V shed 8 bases and J 5 bases; nucleotides not matched to a gene: 9. The CDR3 DNA sequence: TGTGCCAGCGGGGACAGAAAAGCCGACGAGCAGTACTTC. Encoded protein: CASGDRKADEQYF.

This clonotype was counted ten times or more. The V gene is TRBV5-1, the J gene TRBJ2-3; 8 bases map to TRBD2. There are 17 residues in the CDR3. The V segment lost 4 bases and the J segment 6 bases; nucleotides outside the gene matches: 16. CDR1 is SGHRS and CDR2 is YFSETQ in the germline V gene. CDR3 DNA: TGCGCCAGCAGCCCCTGGCAGGGAGCGGGGGAGGATGATACGCAGTATTTT. Encoded protein: CASSPWQGAGEDDTQYF.

This sequence joins TRBV20-1 and TRBJ1-1; perhaps TRBD1 as D (5 bases). The CDR3 totals 14 residues. V dropped 7 bases and J dropped 0 bases, with 15 bases sitting between them. Germline lookup yields CDR1 DFQATT and CDR2 SNEGSKA (reference sequence). The CDR3 is CSVSGLRLNTEAFF. The CDR3 bases are TGCAGTGTTTCGGGGCTCCGCTTGAACACTGAAGCTTTCTTT.

This clonotype appeared a few times. The chain recombines TRBV29-1 with TRBJ2-1; 10 nucleotides align to TRBD1. Germline trimming cut 4 bases from V and 4 bases from J; bases unmatched to any gene: 4. The germline V gene has CDR1 SQVTM and CDR2 ANQGSEA. The CDR3 length is 14 residues. The CDR3 bases are TGCAGCGTTGGGACAGGGGGAGGTTACAATGAGCAGTTCTTC. Protein: CSVGTGGGYNEQFF.

This clonotype was detected ten times or more. The V call is TRBV29-1, the J call TRBJ2-5; TRBD1 agrees at 8 bases. CDR3 size: 15 residues. From germline, CDR1 is SQVTM and CDR2 ANQGSEA. V was pared by 6 bases and J by 1 base, with 10 bases of the junction left unmatched. The CDR3 nucleotides read TGCAGCGTCCACTTATGGGGACAGGCCCAAGAGACCCAGTACTTC. It encodes CSVHLWGQAQETQYF.

As for this clonotype: With a much larger clone just one base away, this may be a read error. The rearrangement joins TRBV28 to TRBJ2-3, with D possibly being TRBD2 (5 bases). Germline CDR1 is MDHEN and CDR2 is SYDVKM. This CDR3 spans 16 amino acids. V lost 11 bases and J 0 bases, leaving 21 bases between the germline ends. The CDR3 coding sequence is TGTGCCGGCACTCAATCCCCGGGCGGGAGCACAGATACGCAGTATTTT. Protein: CAGTQSPGGSTDTQYF.

This clonotype was observed at least ten times. The genes are TRBV5-1 and TRBJ1-1, with 9 positions matching TRBD1. The germline V gene has CDR1 SGHRS and CDR2 YFSETQ. The CDR3 is 15 amino acids. Trimming removed 4 bases from V and 3 bases from J; junction bases left unmatched: 7. The CDR3: CASSMTGGVDTEAFF. CDR3 bases: TGCGCCAGCAGCATGACAGGGGGTGTGGACACTGAAGCTTTCTTT.

In its sample, this clonotype was seen a few times. The genes are TRBV28 and TRBJ2-7, with a tentative D call TRBD1 (5 bases). The CDR3 consists of 15 residues. Germline CDR1 reads MDHEN; CDR2 reads SYDVKM. Trimming cost V 3 bases and J 2 bases, with 14 bases left between them. CDR3 in amino acids: CASSLSGRVAYEQYF. DNA of the CDR3: TGTGCCAGCAGTTTGTCTGGCAGGGTGGCCTACGAGCAGTACTTC.

The CDR3 bases are TGTGCCAGCAGGGATGGGACAGGGGTGCGGAGCTCCTATAATTCACCCCTCCACTTT. It encodes CASRDGTGVRSSYNSPLHF. This chain uses TRBV28 with TRBJ1-6, with 10 nucleotides matching TRBD1. The CDR3 covers 19 residues. The J segment lost 0 bases and the V segment lost 6 bases, leaving 11 bases of the junction unmatched. Germline CDR1 MDHEN, CDR2 SYDVKM.

V is TRBV20-1 and J is TRBJ2-1, with D unclear. CDR3 size: 15 residues. Trimming removed 6 bases at V and 0 bases at J, with 15 bases between. CDR1 is DFQATT and CDR2 is SNEGSKA in the germline V gene (reference sequence). CDR3 in amino acids: CSAQRSRNSYNEQFF. In nucleotides, the CDR3 is TGCAGTGCCCAGAGGTCGCGGAACTCCTACAATGAGCAGTTCTTC.